This T cell receptor (beta chain) derives from a study of graft-versus-host responses after intestinal transplantation (dated by TCRdb to the early 2020s). Turning to the overall study: The transplants that recipients got were multivisceral, liver-intestinal, or isolated intestinal. Donor T cell macrochimerism was defined as a peak of at least 4% donor T cells among recipient peripheral blood mononuclear cells. Anti-thymocyte globulin induction was given to all recipients, followed by maintenance tacrolimus and steroids for approximately 3 years. A cohort of 24 intestinal transplant recipients, including one retransplant, was enrolled, and 3 patients lacking pretransplant specimens were excluded. Alloreactive clones were identified by sequencing pre-transplant mixed lymphocyte reaction products and comparing them with unstimulated pre-transplant donor and recipient T cells. Instead of going to the commercial service, samples from three later patients were sequenced in-house on an Illumina MiSeq and processed with MiXCR. Graft-versus-host and host-versus-graft alloreactive T cell clones were tracked in the graft, circulation and bone marrow after intestinal transplantation using bulk TCR-beta CDR3 sequencing.

The protocol used for the library was the immunoSEQ multiplex PCR assay. High-throughput TCR-beta CDR3 sequencing of genomic DNA from most patients was performed by Adaptive Biotechnologies. Under the source paper's analysis protocol: Adaptive's ImmunoSEQ software was the source of the TCR sequencing data for 18 patients, while a few other patients were processed with MiXCR and VDJtools. CDR3 nucleotide sequences shared by donor and recipient were removed because the origin of these sequences could not be assigned. At least 2-fold expansion over unstimulated cells and a minimum CFSE-low frequency of 0.002% (template counts) or 0.001% (read counts) were required for clones to be classified as alloreactive. Mappable clones were those detected in sequenced pre-transplant spleen, lymph node, or MLR CFSE-low populations of the donor or recipient. The cumulative frequency of alloreactive clones was calculated as a percentage of all sequences, weighted by copy number. Imported from immuneACCESS, the table was reduced by TCRdb to in-frame sequences with V and J called. These copies leave out some clones; in studies compared against another copy, an unresolved V gene accounts for under half, and the cause of the remainder is not known. V and J calls plus clone size are reproduced from that table; the DNA served to infer D and trimming. Across this sample there are around 18,000 clones, with 85% to 95% seen only once. Over 0.7% of the sample rests with the top ten.

Notes on this clone: Its antigen is currently not known. No quality values exist for individual bases; no much larger clone is one base distant.

Cut back by 2 bases and 6 bases, the V and J ends lie 7 bases apart. Measured from the cysteine to the phenylalanine, the CDR3 is 12 residues long. The read is trimmed to its CDR3 DNA, 36 bases read in frame from base 1. According to the germline V gene, CDR1 reads SGHAT and CDR2 reads FQNNGV. The investigation overall reported the following: The relatively low number and heterogeneity of intestinal transplant patients limited the conclusions. GvH clones were found in recipient bone marrow, and some of the GvH clones appeared earlier in ileal mucosa or blood, which is consistent with an intestinal mucosal origin. Patients with donor T cell macrochimerism had high GvH to HvG T cell clonal ratios in their allografts. Early after transplant, declines in HvG clones were associated with peak levels of circulating GvH clones.

Blood samples were collected up to 4 times in the first month after transplant and then at least monthly when available. The receptor's source is a human patient who received an intestinal transplant, so some T cells may come from the graft donor. This specimen was PBMCs, taken 23 days after intestinal transplant. Recombination linked TRBV11-2 to TRBJ1-1; no D gene call is confident. The CDR3 protein is CASSLSGAEAFF. In nucleotides, the sequence is TGTGCCAGCAGCTTAAGCGGGGCTGAAGCTTTCTTT.